This record concerns one T cell receptor beta chain sequence. The target antigen is unknown. This entry comes from a study of yellow fever vaccine responses in identical twins. TCRdb fed the RT-PCR reads into MiXCR, producing one record per CDR3 protein. The sample has under 25,000 distinct CDR3 sequences, under 75% seen once. Overall study findings and caveats: Twins reportedly appeared to share part of their vaccine T cell response while keeping part individual.

V was cut by 9 bases and J by 1 base, with 12 bases left in between. There are 14 residues in the CDR3. The sample was T cells from blood (PBMCs), unsorted or a sorted subset (not recorded which), taken before or after yellow fever vaccination (not recorded which). This TCR came from a woman aged 18 to 35 who received the yellow fever vaccine. The J gene is TRBJ2-2, the V gene TRBV12-3 or TRBV12-4, with a tentative D call TRBD2 (5 bases). CDR3 in amino acids: CASLWGENTGELFF. As DNA, the CDR3 is TGTGCCAGTCTGTGGGGAGAGAACACCGGGGAGCTGTTTTTT.